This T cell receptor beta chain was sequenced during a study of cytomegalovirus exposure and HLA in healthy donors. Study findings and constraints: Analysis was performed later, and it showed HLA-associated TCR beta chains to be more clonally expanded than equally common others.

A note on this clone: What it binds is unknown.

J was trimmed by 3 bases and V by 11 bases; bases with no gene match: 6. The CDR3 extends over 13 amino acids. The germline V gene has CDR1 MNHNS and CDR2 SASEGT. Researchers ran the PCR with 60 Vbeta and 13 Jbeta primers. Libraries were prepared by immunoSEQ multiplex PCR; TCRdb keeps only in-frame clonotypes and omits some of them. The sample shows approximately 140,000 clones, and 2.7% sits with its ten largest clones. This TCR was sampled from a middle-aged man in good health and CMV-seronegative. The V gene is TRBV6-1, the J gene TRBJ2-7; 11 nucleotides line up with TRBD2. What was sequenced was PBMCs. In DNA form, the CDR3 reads TGTGCCGGAGGGACTAGCGGTCACTACGAGCAGTACTTC. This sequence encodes CAGGTSGHYEQYF.